The 25 T cell receptor beta chains given below trace back to one sample, sequenced in a study of OX40 agonist ivuxolimab in advanced cancers. Some clones are missing from TCRdb's copy, which holds only in-frame ones; the method was immunoSEQ multiplex PCR. The sample lists about 94,000 clones, approximately 93% occurring once. The sample here was CD4+ or CD8+ T cells sorted from blood, taken in a trial of the OX40 agonist ivuxolimab. The receptors here all came from an adult with an advanced solid tumor such as melanoma, head and neck, liver or kidney cancer.

This rearrangement joins TRBV19 to TRBJ1-4; D unclear. Germline assignment: CDR1 LNHDA and CDR2 SQIVND (reference sequence). Trimming cost V 7 bases and J 0 bases, with 15 bases left between them. There are 16 residues in the CDR3. CDR3 residues: CASKGSRAATNEKLFF. The CDR3 coding sequence is TGTGCCAGTAAGGGATCGCGCGCCGCAACTAATGAAAAACTGTTTTTT.

The table lists this clone with a count of one. The chain is built from TRBV5-4 and TRBJ2-5; TRBD1 matches at 9 bases. V shed 4 bases and J 5 bases; nucleotides not matched to a gene: 18. Germline CDR1 SGHNT, CDR2 YYREEE (reference sequence). This CDR3 comprises 18 residues. In nucleotides, the CDR3 is TGTGCCAGCAGCCCGAACGAGAACCTACAGGGGGCTGGGGAGACCCAGTACTTC. Translated: CASSPNENLQGAGETQYF.

The chain has TRBV21-1 and TRBJ2-7; TRBD2 is the table's D call, not checked against the DNA. TRBV21-1 is flagged as a pseudogene. The CDR3 has 12 amino acids. DNA for the CDR3: TGTGCCAATTCGGGGTTCTCCTACGAGCAGTACTTC. Protein: CANSGFSYEQYF.

This clone was picked up one time. The chain has TRBV10-3 and TRBJ2-7; D might be TRBD2 (5 bases). Germline CDR1 and CDR2: ENHRY and SYGVKD. The CDR3 is 14 amino acids. The V end was cut by 3 bases, the J end by 3 bases, with 12 bases between. CDR3 region: CAISDSGSRYEQYF. For the CDR3, the DNA is TGTGCCATCAGTGACTCGGGGTCCCGCTACGAGCAGTACTTC.

This chain uses TRBV14 with TRBJ1-1, with 9 bases matching TRBD1. Germline V gives CDR1 SGHDN, CDR2 FVKESK. The CDR3 loop spans 15 amino acids. After removal of 4 bases from V and 3 bases from J, the junction contained 6 bases not matched to a gene. CDR3: CASSPGTGWDTEAFF. The CDR3 nucleotides read TGTGCCAGCAGCCCTGGGACAGGGTGGGACACTGAAGCTTTCTTT.

V gene TRBV5-1 combines with J gene TRBJ1-1; D might be TRBD1 (6 bases). Trimming shortened V by 4 bases and J by 1 base, and 14 bases separated the two germline ends. CDR1 and CDR2 from the germline V gene are SGHRS and YFSETQ. The CDR3 consists of 15 residues. CDR3 in amino acids: CASSPNLGQNTEAFF. The CDR3 DNA sequence: TGCGCCAGCAGCCCCAATCTGGGACAGAACACTGAAGCTTTCTTT.

The chain combines TRBV12-1 with TRBJ2-3; the D call of TRBD2 is as the table states it, not checked on the DNA. TRBV12-1 is flagged as a pseudogene. CDR3 size: 15 residues. The CDR3 sequence is CASTGGETSTDTQYF. As DNA, the CDR3 is TGTGCCAGCACCGGAGGGGAAACTAGCACAGATACGCAGTATTTT.

The chain combines TRBV5-6 with TRBJ2-7; perhaps TRBD1 as D (6 bases). V lost 3 bases and J lost 0, with 16 bases in between. Germline V gives CDR1 SGHDT, CDR2 YYEEEE. The CDR3 has 16 residues. CDR3 nucleotides: TGTGCCAGCAGCTCTCCGCTAAGGACAGTCTCCTACGAGCAGTACTTC. This sequence encodes CASSSPLRTVSYEQYF.

The V and J genes are TRBV2 and TRBJ2-1, with 8 bases matching TRBD2. The CDR3 has 13 residues. Germline CDR1 SNHLY, CDR2 FYNNEI. V was pared by 6 bases and J by 8 bases, with 6 bases of the junction left unmatched. CDR3 nucleotide sequence: TGTGCCAGCAGGAAGGCGGGGGGCCATGAGCAGTTCTTC. It encodes CASRKAGGHEQFF.

This rearrangement joins TRBV7-9 to TRBJ2-3; no firm D call. The CDR3 has 12 residues. Trimming took 5 bases from V and 3 from J, leaving 6 bases between them. The germline CDR1 and CDR2 sequences are SEHNR and FQNEAQ (reference sequence). In DNA form, the CDR3 reads TGTGCCAGCAGCCCCCCTACAGATACGCAGTATTTT. This sequence encodes CASSPPTDTQYF.

This chain uses TRBV9 with TRBJ1-3, with D hard to call. The V gene lost 0 bases and the J gene lost 9 bases, with 13 bases spanning the gap. In germline, CDR1 is SGDLS, CDR2 YYNGEE. This CDR3 has 14 residues. The CDR3 region has the DNA TGTGCCAGCAGCGTAGGTCAGCCCCGGGGCACCATATATTTT. This sequence encodes CASSVGQPRGTIYF.

J is TRBJ1-5 and V is TRBV10-3; unclear D gene. The V gene's germline CDR1 is ENHRY and CDR2 SYGVKD. This CDR3 has 20 residues. V dropped 2 bases and J dropped 2 bases, with 25 bases sitting between them. Here the CDR3 DNA reads TGTGCCATCAGTGAGCCCGATTATCGGGTCTCGAATTATGGCAATCAGCCCCAGCATTTT. Its protein is CAISEPDYRVSNYGNQPQHF.

The chain employs TRBV28 and TRBJ2-6; D is ambiguous. The ends were cut back, 1 base at V and 1 base at J, with 2 bases in the middle. Germline CDR1 MDHEN, CDR2 SYDVKM. There are 14 residues in the CDR3. CDR3: CASSLSSGANVLTF. CDR3 nucleotide sequence: TGTGCCAGCAGTTTATCGTCTGGGGCCAACGTCCTGACTTTC.

The CDR3 region has the DNA TGTGCCAGCAGCCCCACCGAGGGACTAGTTATCGAGCAGTACTTC. It encodes CASSPTEGLVIEQYF. The chain combines TRBV9 with TRBJ2-7, with 8 bases that match TRBD2. This CDR3 spans 15 amino acids. V was clipped by 4 bases and J by 6 bases; unmatched bases: 12. Germline values: CDR1 SGDLS, CDR2 YYNGEE.

The V gene is TRBV28, the J gene TRBJ2-3; D is possibly TRBD1 (6 bases). V was clipped by 4 bases and J by 6 bases, with 8 bases between them. The CDR3 is 12 residues long. From germline, CDR1 is MDHEN and CDR2 SYDVKM. For the CDR3, the DNA is TGTGCCAGCAGTTCAGGGGAGGATACGCAGTATTTT. Translation: CASSSGEDTQYF.

The V and J genes are TRBV6-5 and TRBJ2-7, with 8 bases identical to TRBD1. Trimming took 2 bases from V and 4 from J; bases not matched to a gene: 4. There are 14 residues in the CDR3. Germline lookup yields CDR1 MNHEY and CDR2 SVGAGI. CDR3 bases: TGTGCCAGCAGTTACCGGGACAGGCTATACGAGCAGTACTTC. As protein: CASSYRDRLYEQYF.

This clone was observed a single time. The chain employs TRBV11-1 and TRBJ2-7, with D tentatively TRBD1 or TRBD2 (5 bases each). The CDR3 runs to 14 residues. Germline values: CDR1 SGHAT, CDR2 FQDESV (reference sequence). V lost 6 bases, J lost 3 bases, and 15 bases lay in between. DNA of the CDR3: TGTGCCAGCAGGTCCAGCCGGGACCACTACGAGCAGTACTTC. This gives the protein CASRSSRDHYEQYF. The full variable domain, completed using reference TRBV11-1 and TRBJ2-7, is EAEVAQSPRYKITEKSQAVAFWCDPISGHATLYWYRQILGQGPELLVQFQDESVVDDSQLPKDRFSAERLKGVDSTLKIQPAELGDSAMYLCASRSSRDHYEQYFGPGTRLTVT.

The CDR3 bases are TGCGCCAGCAGCCTGGGGAAGGGGGGAAGCTCCTACGAGCAGTACTTC. As protein: CASSLGKGGSSYEQYF. The chain has TRBV4-3 and TRBJ2-7, with D perhaps TRBD1 or TRBD2 (6 bases each). This CDR3 region has 16 residues. The V gene's germline CDR1 is LGHNA and CDR2 YSLEER. Trimming shortened V by 4 bases and J by 0 bases, and 16 bases separated the two germline ends.

The chain joins TRBV19 to TRBJ2-2; D unclear. The length of the CDR3 is 17 residues. V was clipped by 3 bases and J by 6 bases, with 20 bases between them. Germline assignment: CDR1 LNHDA and CDR2 SQIVND (reference sequence). The CDR3 bases are TGTGCCAGTAGTATTAGACGGGTTTTAGATCGTCCCGGGGAGCTGTTTTTT. Amino acid sequence: CASSIRRVLDRPGELFF.

The chain employs TRBV29-1 and TRBJ2-7, with 7 bases matching TRBD2. The CDR3 is made up of 13 amino acids. Germline V gene lookup returns CDR1 SQVTM and CDR2 ANQGSEA. With 7 bases clipped from V and 1 base from J, the junction kept 7 bases outside the gene matches. The CDR3 protein is CSGVGGSSYEQYF. The CDR3 DNA reads TGCAGCGGCGTAGGCGGGAGTTCCTACGAGCAGTACTTC.

The chain carries TRBV9 and TRBJ1-1; D remains unclear. V lost 0 bases to trimming and J lost 6 bases, with 15 bases between them. CDR1 SGDLS and CDR2 YYNGEE come from the germline V gene. The CDR3 is made up of 15 amino acids. This CDR3 is CASSVDPLGIAEAFF. CDR3 in DNA: TGTGCCAGCAGCGTAGACCCCCTTGGGATCGCTGAAGCTTTCTTT.

The chain is built from TRBV7-8 and TRBJ1-4; 7 bases align to TRBD1. After removal of 4 bases from V and 7 bases from J, the junction contained 12 bases not matched to a gene. Per the germline V gene, CDR1 is SGHVS and CDR2 is FQNEAQ. The CDR3 covers 16 residues. The CDR3 DNA follows: TGTGCCAGCAGCTACACCAGGGGGGGGCTTCGTGAAAAACTGTTTTTT. Residues: CASSYTRGGLREKLFF.

This rearrangement joins TRBV4-2 to TRBJ2-1; TRBD2 aligns across 7 bases. The V segment lost 0 bases and the J segment 9 bases; nucleotides outside the gene matches: 14. This CDR3 comprises 17 residues. CDR1 and CDR2 from the germline V gene are LGHNA and YNFKEQ. CDR3 sequence reads: CASSQERRGAGNSEQFF. DNA of the CDR3: TGTGCCAGCAGCCAAGAACGGCGAGGAGCGGGGAATAGTGAGCAGTTCTTC.

The chain has TRBV28 and TRBJ1-2, with 7 positions matching TRBD1. The CDR3 loop spans 13 amino acids. Per the germline V gene, CDR1 is MDHEN and CDR2 is SYDVKM. Trimming took 3 bases from V and 8 from J; bases not matched to a gene: 6. CDR3 amino acids: CASSLEGASGYTF. The CDR3 DNA reads TGTGCCAGCAGTTTGGAGGGGGCGAGCGGCTACACCTTC.

The chain carries TRBV4-2 and TRBJ2-5, with 14 bases identical to TRBD2. The V segment lost 3 bases and the J segment 5 bases; nucleotides outside the gene matches: 5. The CDR3 is 16 residues long. CDR1 is LGHNA and CDR2 is YNFKEQ in the germline V gene. The CDR3 region has the DNA TGTGCCAGCAGCCAGACTAGCGGGAGGGGGAGGGAGACCCAGTACTTC. Protein: CASSQTSGRGRETQYF.